A single T cell receptor (beta chain) is shown here with its context. The antigen remains undetermined. This entry belongs to a study of T cells in localized non-small cell lung cancer. Study-level points and caveats: Investigators sequenced only a single tumor region, leaving heterogeneity possible. Appearances in adjacent lung were noted for a median roughly 50 of the top 100 tumor clones. Overall survival was longer when the density of T cells in the blood was higher.

Sequencing used immunoSEQ multiplex PCR; TCRdb keeps in-frame clones, though not all of them. Seen here are about 17,000 clones, about 83% observed once, and the top ten hold 34%. The V and J ends lost 4 bases and 0 bases respectively, with 7 bases between them. The CDR3 totals 15 residues. From germline, CDR1 is MNHEY and CDR2 SVGAGI. The TCR comes from a male donor aged 60 or over with stage III lung adenocarcinoma. The chain uses TRBV6-5 and TRBJ1-6; D unresolved. This specimen was peripheral blood, taken before any cancer treatment. CDR3 DNA sequence: TGTGCCAGCAGTTTGGGGTCCTCCTATAATTCACCCCTCCACTTT. Translating gives CASSLGSSYNSPLHF.